The entry below gives a single TCR beta chain sequence along with its context. The clone's antigen remains unknown. No base quality information exists; no much larger clone differs at one position. CD8 naive samples were obtained by positive selection for CCR7 among CD45RO-negative cells, yielding a CD45RA+CCR7+ population from which TemRA cells were excluded. The donors were healthy, HIV-negative adults with no recently reported acute infections or vaccinations. Only Caucasian adults living in Nashville, Tennessee, USA were represented among the donors. Blood was collected by leukapheresis, and PBMCs were isolated by Ficoll-Histopaque density gradient centrifugation and then cryopreserved in liquid nitrogen vapor phase. Analytical flow cytometry was used to check the purity and quantity of each magnetically sorted T cell population. Genomic DNA was isolated from every sorted fraction and measured by UV absorbance on a Nanodrop 2000c.

This specimen belongs to a study of shared clonotypes between healthy human individuals (dated by TCRdb to about 2020). Broadly, across the study: The cohort included three men and a couple of women between 18 and 49 years of age. Per donor, three plates each were used for CD4 naive and CD4 memory, two for CD8 naive, and one for CD8 memory. Blood TCR repertoires of 5 or 6 healthy adults were deeply sequenced to estimate repertoire size and the extent of clonotype sharing between individuals. To increase sequencing depth and limit assay-specific biases, different laboratories used diverse techniques to prepare libraries and sequence TCR repertoires. Leukapheresis yielded between about 0.85 and 9 billion PBMCs per donor.

Using the deep immunoSEQ assay, TCR CDR3 regions were amplified from genomic DNA by multiplex PCR. Extracted genomic DNA from each cell subset was distributed evenly across all wells of several immunoSEQ 96-well plates, and each plate was treated as a replicate. For sorted subsets, around 200 ng genomic DNA, equal to 30,000 to 35,000 T cell genomes, was loaded into each replicate PCR. Purified libraries were quantified with a Qubit 3.0 fluorometer, sized on a Bioanalyzer 2100, and re-quantified with the KAPA Library Quantification kit. Every immunoSEQ 96-well plate was sequenced on a dedicated single-read 150-cycle Illumina NextSeq 550 flow cell. As for the original processing: The immunoSEQ output contained only junctional sequences without quality scores, so filtering could not match that applied to full-length reads. To assign V/J genes and CDR3, sequences were annotated using PyIR, a Python wrapper for IgBLAST v1.9, with IMGT germline references. Any read was removed if the V/J assignment was weak (E-value above 1e-6), the CDR3 was missing, or the read contained stop codons, out-of-frame junctions, or ambiguous translated residues. V3J clonotypes were defined as sequences sharing the same inferred V gene, J gene, and CDR3 amino acid sequence. Percentage overlap between repertoires was calculated by dividing the number of shared unique clonotypes by the size of the smaller repertoire. RTK rarefaction, the Chao1 estimator, and Recon v2.1 estimates of unobserved clonotypes were used to assess repertoire richness. Generation probabilities for all TCRbeta clonotypes obtained by the gDNA method from a handful of donors were computed using OLGA. Not all clones reach the TCRdb copy of this immuneACCESS table, which keeps in-frame sequences only. Checked studies attribute under half of the gap to unresolved V genes and leave the rest unexplained. That table supplies the V and J calls and clone size; D and trimming were determined from the DNA. The sample records approximately 1.9 million clones, over 85% of which are singletons. In total, the top ten clones hold approximately 1.7% of the sample.

Here is what the overall study found, with its caveats: Rarefaction of sorted-subset datasets indicated incomplete sequencing despite the large sequencing depth. Sampling was restricted to blood, and TCR repertoires in tissues likely differ from the TCR repertoires found in blood. Pairwise subsampling led to the expectation that sequencing depth would affect the degree of clonotype sharing among donors. Approximately 5% of naive CD4, roughly 3.5% of naive CD8, 2.3% of memory CD4, and 0.4% of memory CD8 clonotypes were shared across several donors. Compared with non-shared clonotypes, the clonotypes found in all four sorted-subset donors had higher generation probabilities. The small number of donors limited the genetic and exposure-history diversity represented. Estimated clonotype richness was generally larger for naive than for memory subsets.

Reading the germline V gene gives CDR1 SGHNT and CDR2 YENEEA. Cut back by 6 bases and 0 bases, the V and J ends lie 11 bases apart. The cysteine opens and the phenylalanine closes a CDR3 of 15 amino acids. CDR3 DNA is the only sequence kept; it has 45 bases, read in frame from the first base. The receptor's source is a man aged 18 to 35 in good health. Some clones in this sample may be carry-over from other donors' samples. The chain is assembled from TRBV11-3 and TRBJ2-2; the D gene is perhaps TRBD1, on 5 matching bases. Input material: naive CD8+ T cells from PBMCs. Reading the label with the study, this specimen's cell subset or site is: CD45RA+CCR7+. The bases read TGTGCCAGCAGGAGAAGGGGTTCGAACACCGGGGAGCTGTTTTTT. The encoded protein is CASRRRGSNTGELFF.